Below, 9 T cell receptor beta chains from the same sample are listed, as sequenced in a study of blood T cell repertoires in COVID-19 (dated by TCRdb to about 2020). The library was generated by the immunoSEQ multiplex PCR assay. This is the immuneACCESS table as TCRdb keeps it, with only in-frame sequences that have V and J called. A part of the clones is gone; compared with another copy, unresolved V genes explain less than half, and the rest is unexplained. The sample table shows 180,000 or so clones, and approximately 89% are seen once. The ten largest clones add up to more than 3% of the sample. The sequenced sample was peripheral blood. Receptor source: a man in his 70s with acute or convalescent COVID-19.

This chain connects TRBV7-9 to TRBJ1-5; TRBD1 might be the D (6 bases). The CDR3 is 15 residues long. The ends were cut back, 4 bases at V and 0 bases at J, with 10 bases in the middle. From germline, CDR1 is SEHNR and CDR2 FQNEAQ (reference sequence). The CDR3 loop reads CASSSGQHSNQPQHF. The DNA for the CDR3 is TGTGCCAGCAGCTCGGGACAACATAGCAATCAGCCCCAGCATTTT.

This chain connects TRBV6-6 to TRBJ1-5; 8 bases line up with TRBD1. Trimming took 2 bases from V and 7 from J; bases not matched to a gene: 4. The CDR3 loop spans 14 amino acids. From germline, CDR1 is MNHNY and CDR2 SVGAGI (reference sequence). The CDR3: CASSYHRGKQPQHF. In DNA form, the CDR3 reads TGTGCCAGCAGTTACCACAGGGGGAAACAGCCCCAGCATTTT.

This rearrangement joins TRBV14 to TRBJ1-1, with a weak D call TRBD1 (5 bases). The CDR3 runs to 14 residues. V was clipped by 4 bases and J by 5 bases, with 14 bases between them. Germline CDR1 is SGHDN and CDR2 is FVKESK. The CDR3 DNA follows: TGTGCCAGCAGCCCCGGGCGGGGGAGGACTGAAGCTTTCTTT. Amino acids: CASSPGRGRTEAFF.

The chain couples TRBV30 to TRBJ2-7; possibly TRBD2 for D (5 bases). Germline V gene sequence: CDR1 GTSNPN, CDR2 SVGIG (reference sequence). Trimming took 0 bases from V and 7 from J, leaving 7 bases between them. The CDR3 has 11 amino acids. Here the CDR3 DNA reads TGTGCCTGGAGTGTAGAGGGAGAGCAGTACTTC. Protein product: CAWSVEGEQYF.

The rearrangement joins TRBV10-1 to TRBJ2-3, with 9 bases that match TRBD1. J gave up 4 bases and V 2 bases, and 4 bases lay outside the gene matches. CDR3 length equals 15 residues. Germline V lookup: CDR1 WNHNN, CDR2 SYGVQD (reference sequence). The CDR3 sequence is CASSEGDREPDTQYF. As DNA, the CDR3 is TGCGCCAGCAGTGAGGGGGACAGGGAACCAGATACGCAGTATTTT.

This chain joins TRBV9 and TRBJ1-4; D is ambiguous. There are 15 residues in the CDR3. V lost 3 bases to trimming and J lost 7 bases, with 16 bases between them. The V gene's germline CDR1 is SGDLS and CDR2 YYNGEE. The CDR3 here is CASSDNQALGEKLFF. The CDR3 DNA reads as TGTGCCAGCAGCGATAATCAGGCTTTGGGTGAAAAACTGTTTTTT.

The chain has TRBV6-2 or TRBV6-3 and TRBJ2-7; D ambiguous. V was trimmed by 0 bases and J by 0 bases, leaving 9 bases between them. This CDR3 has 15 amino acids. The germline V gene encodes CDR1 MNHEY and CDR2 SVGEGT. Written as DNA, the CDR3 is TGTGCCAGCAGTTACTCCCACTCCCTCTCCTACGAGCAGTACTTC. Amino acids: CASSYSHSLSYEQYF.

This rearrangement joins TRBV3-1 (or the pseudogene TRBV3-2) to TRBJ2-7; D not resolved. This CDR3 spans 16 amino acids. With 1 base removed from V and 1 base from J, the gap between germline ends came to 14 bases. Germline V gene data show CDR1 as LGHDT and CDR2 as YNNKEL (reference sequence). CDR3 nucleotides: TGTGCCAGCAGCCAAGCAGACGCGTCGGAGTCCTACGAGCAGTACTTC. Translating it yields CASSQADASESYEQYF.

This rearrangement joins TRBV6-5 to TRBJ2-7; 9 nucleotides align to TRBD1. CDR1 and CDR2 from the germline V gene are MNHEY and SVGAGI. This CDR3 contains 11 residues. Trimming at V came to 4 bases and at J to 11 bases, leaving 3 bases not matched to a gene. CDR3 in DNA: TGTGCCAGCAGTTCTAGGACAGGGGAGTACTTC. It codes for CASSSRTGEYF.